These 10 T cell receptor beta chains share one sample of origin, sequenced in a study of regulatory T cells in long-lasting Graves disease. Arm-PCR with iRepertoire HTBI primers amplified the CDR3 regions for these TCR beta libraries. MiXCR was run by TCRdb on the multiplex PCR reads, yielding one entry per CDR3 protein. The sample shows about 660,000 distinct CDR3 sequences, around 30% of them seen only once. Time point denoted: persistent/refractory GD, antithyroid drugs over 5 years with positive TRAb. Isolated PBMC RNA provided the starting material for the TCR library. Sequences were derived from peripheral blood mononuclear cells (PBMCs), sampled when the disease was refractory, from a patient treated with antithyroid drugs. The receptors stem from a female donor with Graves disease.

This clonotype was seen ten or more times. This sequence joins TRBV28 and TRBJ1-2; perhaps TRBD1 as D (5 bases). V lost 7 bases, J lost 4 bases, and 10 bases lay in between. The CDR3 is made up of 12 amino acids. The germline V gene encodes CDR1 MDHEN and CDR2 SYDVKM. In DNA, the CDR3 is TGTGCCAGCAACCAGGGTGCCTATGGCTACACCTTC. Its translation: CASNQGAYGYTF.

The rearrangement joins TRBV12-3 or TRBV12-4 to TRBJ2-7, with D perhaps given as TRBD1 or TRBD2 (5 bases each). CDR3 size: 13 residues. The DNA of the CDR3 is TGTGCTTCCGAGCAGGGAGCCACCTACGAGCAGTACTTC. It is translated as CASEQGATYEQYF.

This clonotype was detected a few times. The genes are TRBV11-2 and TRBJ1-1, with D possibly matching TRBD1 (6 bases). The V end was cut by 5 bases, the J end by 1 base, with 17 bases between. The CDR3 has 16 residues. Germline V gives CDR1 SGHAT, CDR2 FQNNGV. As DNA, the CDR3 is TGTGCCAGCAGCCCCTCCTCGACAGGTACGAACACTGAAGCTTTCTTT. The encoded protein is CASSPSSTGTNTEAFF.

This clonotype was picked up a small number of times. Here the CDR3 reads CASSGQGGGSYGYTF. DNA of the CDR3: TGTGCCAGCAGCGGGCAGGGGGGGGGTTCCTATGGCTACACCTTC. V gene TRBV9 combines with J gene TRBJ1-2, with TRBD1 identical over 7 bases. J lost 4 bases, V lost 3 bases, and 9 bases had no gene match. The CDR3 is 15 amino acids. Germline values: CDR1 SGDLS, CDR2 YYNGEE.

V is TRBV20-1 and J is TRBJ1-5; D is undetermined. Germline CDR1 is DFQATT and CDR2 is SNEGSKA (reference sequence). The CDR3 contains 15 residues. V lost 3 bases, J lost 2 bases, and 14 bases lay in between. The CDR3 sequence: CSASIYGMGNQPQHF. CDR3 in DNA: TGCAGTGCTAGCATTTATGGGATGGGCAATCAGCCCCAGCATTTT.

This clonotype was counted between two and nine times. CDR3 in DNA: TGTGCCAGCAGGTTCGCCGACAGGGAGTATCAGCCCCAGCATTTT. It codes for CASRFADREYQPQHF. The V and J genes are TRBV12-3 or TRBV12-4 and TRBJ1-5; 7 nucleotides line up with TRBD1. The ends lost 6 bases at V and 5 bases at J; junction bases unmatched: 10. The CDR3 is 15 amino acids.

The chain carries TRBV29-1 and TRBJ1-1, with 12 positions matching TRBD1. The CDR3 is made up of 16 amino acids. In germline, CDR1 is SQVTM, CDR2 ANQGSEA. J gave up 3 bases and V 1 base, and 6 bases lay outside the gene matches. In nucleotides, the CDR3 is TGCAGCGTTGAAGGGGGGACAGGGGGCTTGGACACTGAAGCTTTCTTT. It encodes CSVEGGTGGLDTEAFF.

CDR3 sequence reads: CSASPPDRGLAKLFF. CDR3 DNA: TGCAGTGCTAGCCCCCCGGACAGGGGGCTCGCAAAACTGTTTTTT. The J gene is TRBJ1-4, the V gene TRBV20-1, with TRBD1 identical over 11 bases. CDR3 length: 15 amino acids. Looked up from germline, CDR1 is DFQATT and CDR2 is SNEGSKA (reference sequence). J gave up 10 bases and V 3 bases, and 10 bases lay outside the gene matches.

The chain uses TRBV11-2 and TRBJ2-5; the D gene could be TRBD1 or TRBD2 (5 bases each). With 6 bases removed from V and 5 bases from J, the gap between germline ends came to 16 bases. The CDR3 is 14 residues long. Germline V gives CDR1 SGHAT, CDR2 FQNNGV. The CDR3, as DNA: TGTGCCAGCAGTGACCCCGGGACCGGGGAGACCCAGTACTTC. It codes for CASSDPGTGETQYF.

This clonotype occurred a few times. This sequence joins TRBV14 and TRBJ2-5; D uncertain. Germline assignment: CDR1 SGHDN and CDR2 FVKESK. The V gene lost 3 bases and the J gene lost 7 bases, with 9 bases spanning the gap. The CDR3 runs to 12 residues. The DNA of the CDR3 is TGTGCCAGCAGCCATTCTTCCGGGACCCAGTACTTC. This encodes CASSHSSGTQYF.